The entry below describes one T cell receptor beta chain. The target antigen is unknown. The sample originates from a study of cytomegalovirus exposure and HLA in healthy donors. Study outcomes and limitations: It was 160 or so TCR beta chains that were listed as cytomegalovirus-associated.

Germline V gene data show CDR1 as MNHNY and CDR2 as SVGAGI (reference sequence). The CDR3 covers 11 residues. The germline V and J ends were trimmed by 6 bases and 3 bases, with 5 bases remaining between them. Every donor was a healthy person donating bone marrow. PCR amplification relied on 60 Vbeta primers (plus 13 Jbeta primers). The table came from immunoSEQ multiplex PCR; TCRdb's copy has only in-frame clones and leaves some out. The repertoire holds roughly 130,000 clones, with roughly 71% as singletons. This receptor was obtained from a woman aged 50 to 60 in good health and CMV-seropositive. This chain connects TRBV6-6 to TRBJ1-2; D not certain. Sequencing was performed on PBMCs. The chain's CDR3 is CASSQDYGYTF. In DNA, the CDR3 is TGTGCCAGCAGCCAGGACTATGGCTACACCTTC.